The T cell receptor (beta chain) described here comes from a study of cytomegalovirus exposure and HLA in healthy donors. A word on this clone: The antigen is not known.

Each of the donors was a healthy bone marrow donor. With 60 Vbeta and 13 Jbeta primers, the PCR was carried out. The table came from immunoSEQ multiplex PCR; TCRdb's copy has only in-frame clones and leaves some out. The table shows 120,000 to 150,000 clones, with 60% to 85% occurring only once. Study conclusions and caveats: Some public TCRs appeared in many individuals, while most sequences were rare.

This sequence originates from a man between 40 and 49 years old in good health and CMV-seropositive. The sample was PBMCs.

CDR3 residues: CSVGEGRGIQYF. In DNA, the CDR3 is TGCAGCGTTGGAGAGGGCCGGGGCATTCAGTACTTC. The chain recombines TRBV29-1 with TRBJ2-4; TRBD2 is a possible D gene (5 bases). The V end was cut by 4 bases, the J end by 9 bases, with 13 bases between. The CDR3 contains 12 residues. Germline CDR1 and CDR2: SQVTM and ANQGSEA.